This T cell receptor beta chain was profiled in a study of identifying expanded T cells in peripheral blood. The study, taken as a whole, reports: Over approximately two and four weeks, about 16 and 19 clones changed, versus 1.2 between replicates. Clone count variance between roughly 2-week samples rose with total template count.

Trimming took 2 bases from V and 7 from J, leaving 20 bases between them. The CDR3 extends over 16 amino acids. Germline CDR1 is MGHRA and CDR2 is YSYEKL. Some clones are missing from TCRdb's copy, which holds only in-frame ones; the method was immunoSEQ multiplex PCR. Here the sample spans 100,000 to 150,000 clones, approximately 88% being singletons. As to this clone: Its cognate antigen is unknown.

The rearrangement links TRBV4-1 to TRBJ2-5; D possibly corresponds to TRBD2 (7 bases). Specimen: blood. The receptor was isolated from a person between 18 and 75 years old in good health. The CDR3 DNA follows: TGCGCCAGCAGCCAACCCGCAGAAGGACAGCGGGGGACCCAGTACTTC. This encodes CASSQPAEGQRGTQYF.